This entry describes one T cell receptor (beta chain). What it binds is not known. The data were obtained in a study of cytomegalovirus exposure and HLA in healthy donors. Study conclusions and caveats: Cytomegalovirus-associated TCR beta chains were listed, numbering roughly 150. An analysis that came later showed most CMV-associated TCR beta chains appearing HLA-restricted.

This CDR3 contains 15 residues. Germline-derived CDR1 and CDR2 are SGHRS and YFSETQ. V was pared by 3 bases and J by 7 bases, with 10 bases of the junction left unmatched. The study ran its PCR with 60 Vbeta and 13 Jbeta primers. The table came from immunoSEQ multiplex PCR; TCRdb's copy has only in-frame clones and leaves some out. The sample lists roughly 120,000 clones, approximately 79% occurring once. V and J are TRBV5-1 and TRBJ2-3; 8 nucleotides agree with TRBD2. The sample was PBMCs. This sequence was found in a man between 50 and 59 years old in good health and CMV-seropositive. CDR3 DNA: TGCGCCAGCAGCTCCACCGGGACTAGAGGATATACGCAGTATTTT. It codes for CASSSTGTRGYTQYF.